This T cell receptor (beta chain) was identified in a study of vaccination and CD4 T cells after COVID-19. On the study more broadly: Six males and four females, two Hispanic, made up the convalescents. Stimulation of the cells used overlapping spike peptide pools from SARS-CoV-2 and from the common cold coronaviruses HCoV-NL63, HCoV-OC43 and HCoV-229E.

The treatment denotes: roughly 10-day PBMC culture with coronavirus spike peptide pools or control peptides (ViraFEST assay). Sequencing of the DNA from cultured CD4+ T cells was carried out with the Oncomine TCR Beta short-read assay. TCRdb reprocessed the PCR reads with MiXCR, giving one entry per CDR3 protein. Of 13,000 to 15,000 distinct CDR3 sequences listed, around a third are singletons. This clonotype was seen more than once but under ten times. Its target is unknown. Germline CDR1 reads MNHNS; CDR2 reads SASEGT. The CDR3 is made up of 14 amino acids. The ends were cut back, 5 bases at V and 2 bases at J, with 12 bases in the middle.

Material for sequencing was cultured CD4+ T cells from blood. The receptor's source is a human donor with COVID-19. The chain employs TRBV6-1 and TRBJ1-1; the D is unclear. CDR3 sequence: CASSRRAENTEAFF. The CDR3 region has the DNA TGTGCCAGCAGTCGCCGGGCCGAAAACACTGAAGCTTTCTTT.